The sequence of this T cell receptor (beta chain) was determined in a study of blood T cell repertoires in COVID-19. As for the study in general: Acute and convalescent COVID-19 samples came from the United States, Italy and Spain. Sources were T cells, B-cell-depleted T cells, or PBMCs; the material itself was cDNA or gDNA.

Original data processing: Reference gene primer amplification yielded estimated nucleated cell counts. The assay was immunoSEQ multiplex PCR, and TCRdb's table has in-frame clones only and misses some. The DNA gave D and trimming, while V, J and clone size come from that table. The table shows approximately 130,000 clones, with about 80% occurring only once. V gave up 3 bases and J gave up 4 bases, with 22 bases separating them. The CDR3 contains 18 residues. Germline V gene data show CDR1 as LNHDA and CDR2 as SQIVND (reference sequence). This chain links TRBV19 with TRBJ1-5; D unclear. The sequence derives from a human donor in a cohort sampled during active COVID-19. What was sequenced was peripheral blood. The CDR3 coding sequence is TGTGCCAGTAGTATCTCCGGCCCTACGGCGGGCATTAATCAGCCCCAGCATTTT. Protein product: CASSISGPTAGINQPQHF. The whole variable domain, remainder taken from reference TRBV19 and TRBJ1-5, is DGGITQSPKYLFRKEGQNVTLSCEQNLNHDAMYWYRQDPGQGLRLIYYSQIVNDFQKGDIAEGYSVSREKKESFPLTVTSAQKNPTAFYLCASSISGPTAGINQPQHFGDGTRLSIL.